The source of this TCR beta chain is a study of blood T cell repertoires in COVID-19. Study-level background: The study drew acute and convalescent COVID-19 samples from the United States, Italy and Spain. In each case, the material was cDNA or gDNA derived from T cells, B-cell-depleted T cells, or PBMCs.

As handled by the study authors: Nucleated cell number was recorded as an estimate derived from reference gene primer amplification. The data were produced by immunoSEQ multiplex PCR, yet TCRdb's version contains in-frame clones alone and is incomplete. V and J calls and clone size come straight from that table; D and trimming were deduced from the DNA. The data hold roughly 200,000 clones, with 70% to 80% observed a single time. CDR3 length equals 17 residues. From germline, CDR1 is LNHDA and CDR2 SQIVND (reference sequence). Losses at the gene ends were 10 bases for V and 0 bases for J; bases not matched to a gene: 13.

The sequenced sample was peripheral blood. This receptor was taken from a man aged 50-60 years who had recovered from COVID-19. This chain links TRBV19 with TRBJ1-5; 9 nucleotides line up with TRBD1. Here the CDR3 DNA reads TGTGCCATTGAGGACAGGGGCCAGATGTATAGCAATCAGCCCCAGCATTTT. Its translation is CAIEDRGQMYSNQPQHF.